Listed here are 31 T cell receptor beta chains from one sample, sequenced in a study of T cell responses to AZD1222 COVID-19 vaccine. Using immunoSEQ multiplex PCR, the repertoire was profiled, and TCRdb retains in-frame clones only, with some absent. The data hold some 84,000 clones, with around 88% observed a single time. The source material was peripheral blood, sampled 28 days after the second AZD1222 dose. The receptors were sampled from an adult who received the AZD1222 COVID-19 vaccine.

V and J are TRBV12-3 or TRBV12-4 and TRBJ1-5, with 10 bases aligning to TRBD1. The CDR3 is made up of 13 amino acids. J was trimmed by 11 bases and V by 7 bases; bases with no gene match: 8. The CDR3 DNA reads TGTGCCAGCATGGGGACAGGGGTTGAGGCCCAGCATTTT. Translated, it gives CASMGTGVEAQHF.

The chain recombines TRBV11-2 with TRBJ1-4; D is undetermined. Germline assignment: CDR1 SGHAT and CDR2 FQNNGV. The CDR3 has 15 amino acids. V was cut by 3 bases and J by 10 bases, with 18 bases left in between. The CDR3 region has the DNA TGTGCCAGCAGCTTGGGAGGGTCCATGATTGGAAAACTGTTTTTT. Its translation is CASSLGGSMIGKLFF. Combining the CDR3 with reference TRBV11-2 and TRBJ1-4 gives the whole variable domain EAGVAQSPRYKIIEKRQSVAFWCNPISGHATLYWYQQILGQGPKLLIQFQNNGVVDDSQLPKDRFSAERLKGVDSTLKIQPAKLEDSAVYLCASSLGGSMIGKLFFGSGTQLSVL.

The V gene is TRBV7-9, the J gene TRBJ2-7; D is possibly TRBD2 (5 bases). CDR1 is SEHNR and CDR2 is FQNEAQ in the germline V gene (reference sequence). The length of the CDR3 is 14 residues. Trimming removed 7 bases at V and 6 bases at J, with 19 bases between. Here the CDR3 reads CASTPQSGWSEQYF. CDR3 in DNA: TGTGCCAGCACCCCGCAATCGGGGTGGTCCGAGCAGTACTTC.

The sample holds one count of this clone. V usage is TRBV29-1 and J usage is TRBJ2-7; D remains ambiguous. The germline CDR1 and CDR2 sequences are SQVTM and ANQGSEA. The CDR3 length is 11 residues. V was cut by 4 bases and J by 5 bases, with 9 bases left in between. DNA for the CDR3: TGCAGCGTTGGGCAGCTCAACGAGCAGTACTTC. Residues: CSVGQLNEQYF.

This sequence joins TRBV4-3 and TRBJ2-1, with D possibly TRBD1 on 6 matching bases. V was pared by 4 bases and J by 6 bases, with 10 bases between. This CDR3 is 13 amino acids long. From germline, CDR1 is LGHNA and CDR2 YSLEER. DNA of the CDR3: TGCGCCAGCAGCCCCATAGGGGGCAATGAGCAGTTCTTC. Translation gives CASSPIGGNEQFF.

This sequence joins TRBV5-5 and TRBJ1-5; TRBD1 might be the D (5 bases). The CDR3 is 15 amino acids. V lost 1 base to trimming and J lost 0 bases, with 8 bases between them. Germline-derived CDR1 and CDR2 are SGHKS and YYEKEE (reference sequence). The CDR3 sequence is CASSLRGLSNQPQHF. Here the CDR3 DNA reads TGTGCCAGCAGCTTGAGGGGTCTTAGCAATCAGCCCCAGCATTTT.

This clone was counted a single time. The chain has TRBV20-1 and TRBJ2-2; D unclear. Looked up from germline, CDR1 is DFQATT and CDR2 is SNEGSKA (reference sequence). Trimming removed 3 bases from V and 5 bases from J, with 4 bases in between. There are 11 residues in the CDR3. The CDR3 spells CSASDTGELFF. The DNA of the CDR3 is TGCAGTGCTAGTGATACCGGGGAGCTGTTTTTT.

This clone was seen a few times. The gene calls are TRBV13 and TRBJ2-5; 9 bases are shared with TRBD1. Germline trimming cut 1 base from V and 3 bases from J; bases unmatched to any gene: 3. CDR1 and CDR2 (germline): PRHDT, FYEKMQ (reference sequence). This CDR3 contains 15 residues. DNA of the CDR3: TGTGCCAGCAGCTTAGAGGGACAGGGTAAAGAGACCCAGTACTTC. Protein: CASSLEGQGKETQYF.

The chain's CDR3 is CASSWDWTNTEAFF. DNA of the CDR3: TGTGCCAGCAGCTGGGATTGGACTAACACTGAAGCTTTCTTT. This chain uses TRBV5-6 with TRBJ1-1; D remains unclear. Trimming removed 3 bases from V and 2 bases from J, with 11 bases in between. The CDR3 has 14 residues. From germline, CDR1 is SGHDT and CDR2 YYEEEE.

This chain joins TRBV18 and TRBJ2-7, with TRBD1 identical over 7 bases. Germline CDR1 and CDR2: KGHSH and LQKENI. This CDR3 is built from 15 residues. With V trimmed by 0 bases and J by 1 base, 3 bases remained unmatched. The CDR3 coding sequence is TGTGCCAGCTCACCACCGGGGACAGCGTCCTACGAGCAGTACTTC. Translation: CASSPPGTASYEQYF.

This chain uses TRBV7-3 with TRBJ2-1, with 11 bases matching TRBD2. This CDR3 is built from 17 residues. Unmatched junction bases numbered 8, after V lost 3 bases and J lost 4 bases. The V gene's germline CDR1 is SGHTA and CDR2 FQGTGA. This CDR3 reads CASSLIAGGPRYNEQFF. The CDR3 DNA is TGTGCCAGCAGCTTGATAGCGGGGGGGCCTAGGTACAATGAGCAGTTCTTC.

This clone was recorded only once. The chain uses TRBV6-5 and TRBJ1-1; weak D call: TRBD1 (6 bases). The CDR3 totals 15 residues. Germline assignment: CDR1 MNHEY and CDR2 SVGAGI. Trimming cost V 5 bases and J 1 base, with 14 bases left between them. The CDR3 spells CASSRLQGSNTEAFF. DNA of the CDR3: TGTGCCAGCAGTCGACTCCAGGGGTCGAACACTGAAGCTTTCTTT.

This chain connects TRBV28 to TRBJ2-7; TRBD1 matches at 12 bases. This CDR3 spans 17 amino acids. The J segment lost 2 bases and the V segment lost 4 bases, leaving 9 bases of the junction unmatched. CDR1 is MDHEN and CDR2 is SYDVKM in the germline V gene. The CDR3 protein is CASSWDRGRTATYEQYF. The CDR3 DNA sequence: TGTGCCAGCAGTTGGGACAGGGGGCGTACCGCAACCTACGAGCAGTACTTC.

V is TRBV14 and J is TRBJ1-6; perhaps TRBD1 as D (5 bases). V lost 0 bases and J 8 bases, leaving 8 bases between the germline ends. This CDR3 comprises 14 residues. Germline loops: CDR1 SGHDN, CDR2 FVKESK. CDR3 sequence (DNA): TGTGCCAGCAGCCAAGAAGGGGACTATTCACCCCTCCACTTT. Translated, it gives CASSQEGDYSPLHF.

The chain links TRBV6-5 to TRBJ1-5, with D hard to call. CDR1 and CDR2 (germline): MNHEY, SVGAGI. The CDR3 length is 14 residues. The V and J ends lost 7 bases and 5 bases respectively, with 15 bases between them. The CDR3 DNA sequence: TGTGCCAGCACCCTCTATCCCGCCTATCAGCCCCAGCATTTT. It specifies CASTLYPAYQPQHF.

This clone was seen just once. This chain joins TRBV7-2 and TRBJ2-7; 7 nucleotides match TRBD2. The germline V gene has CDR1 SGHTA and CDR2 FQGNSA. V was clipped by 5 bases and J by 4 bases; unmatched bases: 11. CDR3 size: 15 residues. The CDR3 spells CASSPLSGIRYEQYF. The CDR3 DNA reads TGTGCCAGCAGCCCACTCAGCGGGATTCGATACGAGCAGTACTTC.

CDR3 in DNA: TGTGCCAGTAGTCCGGGACAGGGGGCGGGCGAGCAGTACTTC. Translated, it gives CASSPGQGAGEQYF. V is TRBV19 and J is TRBJ2-7, with 12 bases lining up with TRBD1. Unmatched junction bases numbered 5, after V lost 5 bases and J lost 6 bases. CDR3 size: 14 residues. The germline CDR1 and CDR2 sequences are LNHDA and SQIVND (reference sequence).

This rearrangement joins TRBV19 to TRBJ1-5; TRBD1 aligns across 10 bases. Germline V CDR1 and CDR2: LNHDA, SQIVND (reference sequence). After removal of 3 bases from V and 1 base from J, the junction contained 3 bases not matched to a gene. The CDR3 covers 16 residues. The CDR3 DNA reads TGTGCCAGTAGTATCCGACAGGGGGCGAGCAATCAGCCCCAGCATTTT. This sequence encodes CASSIRQGASNQPQHF.

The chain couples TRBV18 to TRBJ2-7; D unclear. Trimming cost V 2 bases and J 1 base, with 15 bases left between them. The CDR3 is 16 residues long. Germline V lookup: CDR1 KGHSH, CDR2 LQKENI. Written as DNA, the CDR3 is TGTGCCAGCTCACCATTTTCTACCAGGTCGTCCTACGAGCAGTACTTC. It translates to CASSPFSTRSSYEQYF.

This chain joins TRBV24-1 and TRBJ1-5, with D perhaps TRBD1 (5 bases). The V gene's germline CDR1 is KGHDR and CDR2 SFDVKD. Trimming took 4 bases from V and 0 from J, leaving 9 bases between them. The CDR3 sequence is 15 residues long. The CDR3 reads CATSEGRHSNQPQHF. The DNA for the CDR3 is TGTGCCACCAGTGAGGGACGGCATAGCAATCAGCCCCAGCATTTT.

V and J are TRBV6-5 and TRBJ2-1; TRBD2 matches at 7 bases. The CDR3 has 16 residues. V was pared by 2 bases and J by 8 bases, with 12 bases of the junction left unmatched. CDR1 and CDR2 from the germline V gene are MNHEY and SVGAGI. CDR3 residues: CASSYTGLGGAHEQFF. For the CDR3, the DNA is TGTGCCAGCAGTTACACCGGGCTGGGAGGGGCCCATGAGCAGTTCTTC.

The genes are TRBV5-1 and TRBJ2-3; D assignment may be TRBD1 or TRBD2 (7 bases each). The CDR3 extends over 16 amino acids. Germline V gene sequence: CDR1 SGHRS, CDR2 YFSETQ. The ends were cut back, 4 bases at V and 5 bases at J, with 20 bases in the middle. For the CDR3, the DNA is TGCGCCAGCAGCAGCGGGACAGTCTCAGGTGGAGATACGCAGTATTTT. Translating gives CASSSGTVSGGDTQYF.

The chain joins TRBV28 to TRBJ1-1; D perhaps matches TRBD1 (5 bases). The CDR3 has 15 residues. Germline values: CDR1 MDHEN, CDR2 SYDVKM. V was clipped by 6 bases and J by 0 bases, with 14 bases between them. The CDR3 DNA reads TGTGCCAGCAGAGGGCCAGGGCTAATGAACACTGAAGCTTTCTTT. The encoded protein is CASRGPGLMNTEAFF.

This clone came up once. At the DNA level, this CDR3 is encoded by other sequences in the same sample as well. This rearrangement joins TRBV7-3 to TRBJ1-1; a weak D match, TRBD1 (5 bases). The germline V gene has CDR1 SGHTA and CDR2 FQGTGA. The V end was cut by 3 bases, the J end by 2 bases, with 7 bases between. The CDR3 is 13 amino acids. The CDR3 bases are TGTGCCAGCAGCTTGCAGGGAAACACTGAAGCTTTCTTT. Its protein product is CASSLQGNTEAFF.

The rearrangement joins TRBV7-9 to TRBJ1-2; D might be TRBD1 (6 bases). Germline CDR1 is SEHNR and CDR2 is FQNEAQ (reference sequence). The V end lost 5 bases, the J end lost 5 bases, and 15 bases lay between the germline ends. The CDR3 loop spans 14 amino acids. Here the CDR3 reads CASSPSGTLYGYTF. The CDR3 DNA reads TGTGCCAGCAGCCCAAGCGGGACACTGTATGGCTACACCTTC.

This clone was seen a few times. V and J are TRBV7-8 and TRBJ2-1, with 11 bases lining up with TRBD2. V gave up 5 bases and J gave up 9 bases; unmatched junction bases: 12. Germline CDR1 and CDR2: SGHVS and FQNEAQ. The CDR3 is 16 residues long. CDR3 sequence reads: CASSHTIAGGPVEQFF. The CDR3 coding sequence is TGTGCCAGCAGCCATACCATAGCGGGGGGGCCGGTTGAGCAGTTCTTC.

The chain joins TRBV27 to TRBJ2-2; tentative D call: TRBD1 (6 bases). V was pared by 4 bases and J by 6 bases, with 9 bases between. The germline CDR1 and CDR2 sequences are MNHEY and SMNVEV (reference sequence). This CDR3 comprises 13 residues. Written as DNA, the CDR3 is TGTGCCAGCAGTTGGAAGGGGGCCGGGGAGCTGTTTTTT. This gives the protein CASSWKGAGELFF.

The CDR3 DNA sequence: TGTGCCAGCAGCCCGGGGGACAGGGGCTTCCCGCCCCAGCATTTT. It yields the protein CASSPGDRGFPPQHF. This sequence joins TRBV25-1 and TRBJ1-5; TRBD1 aligns across 10 bases. V lost 6 bases and J lost 9; bases outside the gene matches: 11. This CDR3 has 15 amino acids. Germline values: CDR1 MGHDK, CDR2 SYGVNS. The complete variable domain, with remaining parts taken from reference TRBV25-1 and TRBJ1-5, reads EADIYQTPRYLVIGTGKKITLECSQTMGHDKMYWYQQDPGMELHLIHYSYGVNSTEKGDLSSESTVSRIRTEHFPLTLESARPSHTSQYLCASSPGDRGFPPQHFGDGTRLSIL.

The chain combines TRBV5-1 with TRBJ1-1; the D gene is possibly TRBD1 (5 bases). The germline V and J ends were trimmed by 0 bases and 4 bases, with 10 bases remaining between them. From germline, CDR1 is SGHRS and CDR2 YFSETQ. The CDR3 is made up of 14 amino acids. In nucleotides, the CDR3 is TGCGCCAGCAGCTTGGAAGGGGTAGGCACTGAAGCTTTCTTT. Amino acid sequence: CASSLEGVGTEAFF.

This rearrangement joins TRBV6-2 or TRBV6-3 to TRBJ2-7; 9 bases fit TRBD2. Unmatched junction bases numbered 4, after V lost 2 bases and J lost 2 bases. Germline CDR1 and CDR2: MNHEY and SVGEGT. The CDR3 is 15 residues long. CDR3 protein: CASSYLAGSTYEQYF. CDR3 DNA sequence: TGTGCCAGCAGTTACCTAGCGGGGTCAACCTACGAGCAGTACTTC.

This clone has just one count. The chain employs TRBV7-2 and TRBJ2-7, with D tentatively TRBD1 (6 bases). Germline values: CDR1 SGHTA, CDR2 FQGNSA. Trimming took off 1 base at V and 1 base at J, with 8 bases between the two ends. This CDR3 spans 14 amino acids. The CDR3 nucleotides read TGTGCCAGCAGCTTAGTGGGACATTCCTACGAGCAGTACTTC. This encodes CASSLVGHSYEQYF.